The 17 T cell receptor beta chains below were found in one sample sequenced in a study of T cell responses to AZD1222 COVID-19 vaccine (dated by TCRdb to the early 2020s). To prepare the library, the immunoSEQ multiplex PCR assay was applied. Here the immuneACCESS table is served through TCRdb, limited to in-frame sequences with V and J called. Missing clones are a known gap in these copies; in checked studies unresolved V genes cover under half, and the rest lacks a known reason. The sample includes about 28,000 clones, with 89% observed a single time. The top ten clonotypes cover roughly 1.3% of the sample. The meaning of the sample's time point label: baseline before first vaccination. The sequences come from peripheral blood, collected on day 0 of AZD1222 vaccination. Receptor source: an adult in good health.

The J gene is TRBJ1-2, the V gene TRBV4-3; 7 bases align to TRBD1. This CDR3 spans 14 amino acids. Germline assignment: CDR1 LGHNA and CDR2 YSLEER. The J segment lost 8 bases and the V segment lost 2 bases, leaving 8 bases of the junction unmatched. CDR3 sequence: CASSQLRGAGGYTF. The DNA for the CDR3 is TGCGCCAGCAGCCAACTCAGGGGGGCCGGGGGCTACACCTTC.

The rearrangement joins TRBV4-2 to TRBJ2-7; no definite D call. This CDR3 has 15 amino acids. Between the trimmed V and J ends, which lost 1 base and 3 bases, there was a span of 13 bases. Per germline, CDR1 LGHNA and CDR2 YNFKEQ. The CDR3 is CASSQGRTENYEQYF. The DNA of the CDR3 is TGTGCCAGCAGCCAAGGTAGAACAGAAAACTACGAGCAGTACTTC.

The J gene is TRBJ2-2, the V gene TRBV5-1; D not resolved. Germline V gives CDR1 SGHRS, CDR2 YFSETQ. The CDR3 spans 15 residues. V dropped 0 bases and J dropped 6 bases, with 12 bases sitting between them. For the CDR3, the DNA is TGCGCCAGCAGCTTGGCCCCAGAATCGGCCGGGGAGCTGTTTTTT. Amino acid sequence: CASSLAPESAGELFF.

The chain couples TRBV5-4 to TRBJ2-5; 8 positions match TRBD1. This CDR3 has 14 residues. With 4 bases clipped from V and 5 bases from J, the junction kept 7 bases outside the gene matches. Germline CDR1 reads SGHNT; CDR2 reads YYREEE (reference sequence). The CDR3 region has the DNA TGTGCCAGCAGCGATCAGGGGGCGGGGGAGACCCAGTACTTC. This translates into CASSDQGAGETQYF.

The gene calls are TRBV19 and TRBJ2-7; TRBD1 matches 7 bases. Looked up from germline, CDR1 is LNHDA and CDR2 is SQIVND (reference sequence). V lost 5 bases to trimming and J lost 4 bases; unmatched junction nucleotides: 11. The CDR3 is 15 residues long. CDR3 loop: CASSLTGPSGYEQYF. The CDR3 nucleotides are TGTGCCAGTAGTTTGACAGGGCCCAGTGGGTACGAGCAGTACTTC.

This chain connects TRBV9 to TRBJ2-5, with a weak D call TRBD2 (6 bases). The CDR3 length is 13 residues. Germline CDR1 and CDR2: SGDLS and YYNGEE. Trimming pared 4 bases from V and 5 bases from J, leaving 12 bases between. CDR3 residues: CASSRDSSETQYF. In DNA, the CDR3 is TGTGCCAGCAGCCGGGACTCCTCGGAGACCCAGTACTTC.

The chain links TRBV9 to TRBJ2-2; weak D call: TRBD2 (6 bases). CDR3 size: 17 residues. Germline V gene data show CDR1 as SGDLS and CDR2 as YYNGEE. V was clipped by 4 bases and J by 6 bases, with 22 bases between them. CDR3 sequence reads: CASSLQSKGEASGELFF. Written as DNA, the CDR3 is TGTGCCAGCAGCCTCCAATCAAAAGGGGAGGCGTCCGGGGAGCTGTTTTTT.

The chain joins TRBV28 to TRBJ1-4; D gene ambiguous. V shed 7 bases and J shed 0 bases, with 12 bases lying between them. Germline CDR1 and CDR2: MDHEN and SYDVKM. CDR3 length equals 15 residues. The CDR3 here is CASNRWGSTNEKLFF. Written as DNA, the CDR3 is TGTGCCAGCAACCGTTGGGGATCAACTAATGAAAAACTGTTTTTT.

The chain couples TRBV9 to TRBJ2-5; 10 bases map to TRBD1. Germline lookup yields CDR1 SGDLS and CDR2 YYNGEE. V shed 4 bases and J 5 bases; nucleotides not matched to a gene: 5. The CDR3 runs to 14 residues. In DNA, the CDR3 is TGTGCCAGCAGCTCAGACAGGGGGCCTGAGACCCAGTACTTC. Protein sequence: CASSSDRGPETQYF.

CDR3 residues: CASGRDSMNTEAFF. The CDR3 coding sequence is TGTGCCAGCGGACGGGACTCAATGAACACTGAAGCTTTCTTT. The chain recombines TRBV9 with TRBJ1-1; a weak D match, TRBD1 (5 bases). CDR3 length: 14 residues. Germline V CDR1 and CDR2: SGDLS, YYNGEE. V lost 7 bases and J 0 bases, leaving 13 bases between the germline ends.

The J gene is TRBJ2-3, the V gene TRBV7-7; 10 bases match TRBD2. Trimming cost V 6 bases and J 2 bases; bases outside gene matches: 17. This CDR3 is 19 amino acids long. Germline V gene sequence: CDR1 SSHAT, CDR2 FNYEAQ (reference sequence). As DNA, the CDR3 is TGTGCCAGCAGAAGTAGGGGGACTAGCGAGACCATTTCCACAGATACGCAGTATTTT. It yields the protein CASRSRGTSETISTDTQYF.

The chain is built from TRBV6-2 or TRBV6-3 and TRBJ2-7, with 9 bases that match TRBD2. With V trimmed by 0 bases and J by 2 bases, 14 bases remained unmatched. In germline, CDR1 is MNHEY, CDR2 SVGEGT. The CDR3 runs 19 residues. DNA for the CDR3: TGTGCCAGCAGTTACTCCGGGACTAGCACCCTCCTCAACCCCTACGAGCAGTACTTC. Translated, it gives CASSYSGTSTLLNPYEQYF.

The chain links TRBV9 to TRBJ1-2; D ambiguous. Trimming removed 4 bases from V and 3 bases from J, with 10 bases in between. Germline V gene sequence: CDR1 SGDLS, CDR2 YYNGEE. There are 13 residues in the CDR3. CDR3 residues: CASSPNPDYGYTF. The CDR3 DNA is TGTGCCAGCAGCCCCAACCCGGACTATGGCTACACCTTC.

This clone was observed a single time. The V gene is TRBV18, the J gene TRBJ1-6, with D tentatively TRBD1 (5 bases). Between the trimmed V and J ends, which lost 2 bases and 10 bases, there was a span of 15 bases. Germline V gene lookup returns CDR1 KGHSH and CDR2 LQKENI. The CDR3 totals 15 residues. The CDR3 here is CASSPDTGQGSPLHF. The CDR3 DNA is TGTGCCAGCTCACCAGATACGGGGCAGGGATCACCCCTCCACTTT.

A few counts support this clone. The chain's CDR3 is CASSPPSTRVSYNSPLHF. In nucleotides, the CDR3 is TGTGCCAGCTCACCACCATCGACCAGGGTCTCCTATAATTCACCCCTCCACTTT. V is TRBV18 and J is TRBJ1-6, with D possibly being TRBD1 (5 bases). Trimming took off 0 bases at V and 0 bases at J, with 12 bases between the two ends. Germline values: CDR1 KGHSH, CDR2 LQKENI. The CDR3 spans 18 residues.

This clone occurred a few times. The V gene is TRBV11-2, the J gene TRBJ2-7, with 11 bases identical to TRBD2. Germline V gene data show CDR1 as SGHAT and CDR2 as FQNNGV. The CDR3 is 15 amino acids. J gave up 0 bases and V 5 bases, and 3 bases lay outside the gene matches. CDR3: CASSATSGSSYEQYF. Here the CDR3 DNA reads TGTGCCAGCAGCGCTACTAGCGGGAGCTCCTACGAGCAGTACTTC.

The genes are TRBV7-2 and TRBJ2-5, with no clear D. The germline V gene has CDR1 SGHTA and CDR2 FQGNSA. This CDR3 comprises 13 residues. With 1 base removed from V and 2 bases from J, the gap between germline ends came to 5 bases. CDR3 coding DNA: TGTGCCAGCAGCTTAGGGCAGCAAGAGACCCAGTACTTC. Its protein product is CASSLGQQETQYF. Combining the CDR3 with reference TRBV7-2 and TRBJ2-5 gives the whole variable domain GAGVSQSPSNKVTEKGKDVELRCDPISGHTALYWYRQSLGQGLEFLIYFQGNSAPDKSGLPSDRFSAERTGGSVSTLTIQRTQQEDSAVYLCASSLGQQETQYFGPGTRLLVL.